This T cell receptor (beta chain) emerged from a study of blood T cell repertoires in COVID-19. For the study at large: PBMCs, B-cell-depleted T cells, or T cells provided the cDNA or gDNA that made up the material.

Under the authors' procedure: Estimation of nucleated cell counts relied on the amplification of reference gene primers. Profiled with immunoSEQ multiplex PCR; TCRdb holds only in-frame clones, not every one. For V, J and clone size, that table is used; D and trimming come from the DNA. Seen here are a few hundred thousand clones, about nine tenths observed once, and the top ten hold over 7.5%. The ends lost 5 bases at V and 6 bases at J; junction bases unmatched: 9. Germline-derived CDR1 and CDR2 are SNHLY and FYNNEI. The CDR3 contains 15 residues. The rearrangement links TRBV2 to TRBJ1-2; 10 bases are a match to TRBD1. The source is a man aged 35 to 55 who had recovered from COVID-19. Material: peripheral blood. In nucleotides, the CDR3 is TGTGCCAGCAGTCCTCCGGGACAGGGGTGGAATGGCTACACCTTC. The encoded protein is CASSPPGQGWNGYTF.